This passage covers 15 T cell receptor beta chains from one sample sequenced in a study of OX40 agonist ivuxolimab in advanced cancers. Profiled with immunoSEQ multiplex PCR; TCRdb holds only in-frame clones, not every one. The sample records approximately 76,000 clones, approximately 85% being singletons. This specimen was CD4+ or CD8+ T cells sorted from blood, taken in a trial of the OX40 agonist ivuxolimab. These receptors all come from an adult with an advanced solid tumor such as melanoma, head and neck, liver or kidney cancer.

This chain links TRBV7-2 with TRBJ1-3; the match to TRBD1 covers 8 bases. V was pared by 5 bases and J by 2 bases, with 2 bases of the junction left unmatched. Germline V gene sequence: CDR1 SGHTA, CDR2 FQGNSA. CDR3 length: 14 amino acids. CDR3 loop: CASSPGGTGNTIYF. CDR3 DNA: TGTGCCAGCAGCCCAGGGGGCACTGGAAACACCATATATTTT.

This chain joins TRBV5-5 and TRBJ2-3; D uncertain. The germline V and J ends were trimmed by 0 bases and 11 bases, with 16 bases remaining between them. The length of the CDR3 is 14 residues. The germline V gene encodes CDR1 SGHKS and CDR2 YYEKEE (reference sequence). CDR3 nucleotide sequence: TGTGCCAGCAGCTTGGAGTGGGGTAATTGGGAGCAGTATTTT. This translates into CASSLEWGNWEQYF. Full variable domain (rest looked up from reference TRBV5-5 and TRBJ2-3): DAGVTQSPTHLIKTRGQQVTLRCSPISGHKSVSWYQQVLGQGPQFIFQYYEKEERGRGNFPDRFSARQFPNYSSELNVNALLLGDSALYLCASSLEWGNWEQYFGPGTRLTVL.

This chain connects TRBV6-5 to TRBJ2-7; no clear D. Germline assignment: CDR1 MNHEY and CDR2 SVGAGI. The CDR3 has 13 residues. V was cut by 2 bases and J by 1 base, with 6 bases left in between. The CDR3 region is CASSYSYSYEQYF. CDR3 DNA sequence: TGTGCCAGCAGTTACAGTTATTCCTACGAGCAGTACTTC.

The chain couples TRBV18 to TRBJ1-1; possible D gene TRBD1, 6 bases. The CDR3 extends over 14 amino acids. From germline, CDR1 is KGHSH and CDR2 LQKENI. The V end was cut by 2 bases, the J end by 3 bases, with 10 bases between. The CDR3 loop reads CASSPGGADTEAFF. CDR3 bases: TGTGCCAGCTCACCAGGGGGGGCCGACACTGAAGCTTTCTTT.

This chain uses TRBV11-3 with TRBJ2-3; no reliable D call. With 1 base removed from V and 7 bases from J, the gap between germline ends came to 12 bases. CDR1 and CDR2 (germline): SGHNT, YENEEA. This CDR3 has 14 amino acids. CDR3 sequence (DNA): TGTGCCAGCAGCTTAGTGGATGGCCTGAATACGCAGTATTTT. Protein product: CASSLVDGLNTQYF.

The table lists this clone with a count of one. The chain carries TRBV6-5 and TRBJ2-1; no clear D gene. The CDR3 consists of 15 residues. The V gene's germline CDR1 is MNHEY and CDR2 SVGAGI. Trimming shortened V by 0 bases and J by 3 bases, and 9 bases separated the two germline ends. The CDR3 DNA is TGTGCCAGCAGTTACTCTGGGCGGCACTACAATGAGCAGTTCTTC. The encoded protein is CASSYSGRHYNEQFF.

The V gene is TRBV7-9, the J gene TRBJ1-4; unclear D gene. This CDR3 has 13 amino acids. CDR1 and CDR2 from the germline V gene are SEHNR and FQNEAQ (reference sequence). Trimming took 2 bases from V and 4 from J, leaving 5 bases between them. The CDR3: CASSLNSNEKLFF. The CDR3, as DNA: TGTGCCAGCAGCTTAAACAGTAATGAAAAACTGTTTTTT.

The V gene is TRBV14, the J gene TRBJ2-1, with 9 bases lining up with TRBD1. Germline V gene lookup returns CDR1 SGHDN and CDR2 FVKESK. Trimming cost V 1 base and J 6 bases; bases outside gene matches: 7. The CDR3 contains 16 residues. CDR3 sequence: CASSQVFGTGFNEQFF. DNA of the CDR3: TGTGCCAGCAGCCAAGTATTCGGGACAGGGTTCAATGAGCAGTTCTTC.

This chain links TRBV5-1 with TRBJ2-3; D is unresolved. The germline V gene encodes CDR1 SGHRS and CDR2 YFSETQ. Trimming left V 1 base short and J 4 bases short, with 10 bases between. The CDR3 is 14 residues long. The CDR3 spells CASSLFAEPDTQYF. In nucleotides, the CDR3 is TGCGCCAGCAGCTTGTTCGCCGAACCAGATACGCAGTATTTT.

The CDR3 sequence is CASSSGTGNHEQYF. CDR3 in DNA: TGTGCCAGCAGCTCCGGGACAGGGAACCACGAGCAGTACTTC. This chain uses TRBV5-5 with TRBJ2-7; 9 bases line up with TRBD1. Trimming removed 3 bases from V and 5 bases from J; junction bases left unmatched: 6. Germline CDR1 and CDR2: SGHKS and YYEKEE (reference sequence). The CDR3 covers 14 residues.

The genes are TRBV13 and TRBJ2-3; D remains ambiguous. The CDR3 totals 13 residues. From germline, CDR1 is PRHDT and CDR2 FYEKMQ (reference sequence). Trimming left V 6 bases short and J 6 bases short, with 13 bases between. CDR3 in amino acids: CASSRWGLDTQYF. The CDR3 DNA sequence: TGTGCCAGCAGTCGATGGGGTCTTGATACGCAGTATTTT.

This chain's CDR3 is CASSGRTVNQPQHF. CDR3 DNA sequence: TGTGCCAGCAGCGGACGGACTGTAAATCAGCCCCAGCATTTT. The V call is TRBV7-8, the J call TRBJ1-5; no clear D gene. Germline V gene data show CDR1 as SGHVS and CDR2 as FQNEAQ. This CDR3 has 14 amino acids. Trimming cost V 5 bases and J 4 bases, with 12 bases left between them.

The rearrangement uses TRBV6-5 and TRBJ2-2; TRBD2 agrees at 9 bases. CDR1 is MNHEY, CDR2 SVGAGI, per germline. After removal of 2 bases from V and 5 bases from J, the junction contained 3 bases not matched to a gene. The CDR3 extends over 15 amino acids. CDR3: CASSYGGGVTGELFF. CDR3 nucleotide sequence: TGTGCCAGCAGTTACGGCGGGGGGGTGACCGGGGAGCTGTTTTTT.

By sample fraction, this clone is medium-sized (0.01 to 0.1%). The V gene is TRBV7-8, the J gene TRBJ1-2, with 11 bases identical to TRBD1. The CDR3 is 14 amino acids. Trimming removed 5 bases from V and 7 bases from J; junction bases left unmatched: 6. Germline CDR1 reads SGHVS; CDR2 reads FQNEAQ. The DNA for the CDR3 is TGTGCCAGCAGCGCAGGACAGGGGGCTCGTGGCTACACCTTC. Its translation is CASSAGQGARGYTF.

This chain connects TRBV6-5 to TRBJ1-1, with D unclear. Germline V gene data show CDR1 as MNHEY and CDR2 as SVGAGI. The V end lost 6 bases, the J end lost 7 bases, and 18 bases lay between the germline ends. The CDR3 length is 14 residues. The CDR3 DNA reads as TGTGCCAGCAGGCCCCGGGAGGACTGGGGTGAAGCTTTCTTT. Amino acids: CASRPREDWGEAFF.